The 3 T cell receptor beta chains below all came from one sample that was sequenced in a study of CXCR3-negative and CXCR3-positive naive CD8 T cells. For these receptors, no antigen is known. Study-wide results and limits: Naive cells with CXCR3 showed TRB CDR3s that were more hydrophobic than those in CXCR3-negative naive cells.

UMI-labeled TRB cDNA libraries were prepared by 5' RACE. TCRdb re-called the 5' RACE reads and catalogs CDR3 proteins one per entry, DNA excluded. The ten top clones account for 0.53%, within a sample of 84,000 or so distinct CDR3 sequences. The specimen was naive CXCR3+ CD8+ T cells from blood. The subset was: CD45RO-CCR7+CD27+CD95- naive CD8+ T cells expressing CXCR3 (TNR3+). The receptors shown here come from a human donor in good health. Some clones in this sample may be carry-over from other donors' samples.

This CDR3 reads CASSRTGNTEAFF. The chain employs TRBV4-1 and TRBJ1-1; TCRdb proposes TRBD1, but this gene call is untestable without DNA. CDR1 and CDR2 from the germline V gene are MGHRA and YSYEKL. The CDR3 runs to 13 residues.

The V call is TRBV3-1, the J call TRBJ2-1. The CDR3 sequence is 13 residues long. The germline V gene has CDR1 LGHDT and CDR2 YNNKEL (reference sequence). The CDR3: CASSQDQNHEQFF.

The V call is TRBV6-5, the J call TRBJ2-2. This CDR3 comprises 13 residues. CDR1 is MNHEY, CDR2 SVGAGI, per germline. CDR3 region: CASSPRGNGELFF.